The clone carrying this T cell receptor (beta chain) was counted once. This sample was taken from a study of blood T cell repertoires in COVID-19. At the level of the study: Collection of acute and convalescent COVID-19 samples took place in the United States, Italy and Spain. PBMCs, B-cell-depleted T cells, or T cells provided the cDNA or gDNA that made up the material.

Per the study methods: Amplification of reference gene primers was used by the study to estimate nucleated cell counts. The method was immunoSEQ multiplex PCR; TCRdb's version includes in-frame clones alone and lacks a portion of them. D and trimming were read from the DNA, whereas the V and J calls and clone size are those reported in that table. The sample contains some 170,000 clones, roughly 90% of which appear only once. The receptor comes from a woman between 50 and 59 years old with acute or convalescent COVID-19. The sequenced material came from peripheral blood.

The CDR3: CASSLEGRTYNEQFF. CDR3 nucleotide sequence: TGTGCCAGCAGCCTGGAAGGCAGGACCTACAATGAGCAGTTCTTC. V is TRBV7-9 and J is TRBJ2-1, with D unclear. Per germline, CDR1 SEHNR and CDR2 FQNEAQ (reference sequence). Deletions cut 5 bases from V and 2 bases from J, with 13 bases between. The CDR3 totals 15 residues.